These 27 T cell receptor beta chains share one sample of origin, sequenced in a study of OX40 agonist ivuxolimab in advanced cancers. Preparation of the library involved the immunoSEQ multiplex PCR assay. Held by TCRdb, this immuneACCESS table contains in-frame sequences only and omits some clones. Under half of the omission traces to an unresolved V gene where checked; the cause of the rest is unknown. This sample holds about 90,000 clones; 70% to 90% were observed only once. The ten largest clones capture about 7% of the sample. Sequencing was performed on CD4+ or CD8+ T cells sorted from blood, taken in a trial of the OX40 agonist ivuxolimab. Receptors were obtained from an adult with an advanced solid tumor such as melanoma, head and neck, liver or kidney cancer.

The chain is built from TRBV6-5 and TRBJ2-7, with 12 positions matching TRBD1. The V gene end was trimmed by 0 bases and the J gene end by 5 bases; junction bases not matched to a gene: 5. The CDR3 contains 16 residues. Per the germline V gene, CDR1 is MNHEY and CDR2 is SVGAGI. Here the CDR3 reads CASSYSSGTGGNEQYF. CDR3 coding DNA: TGTGCCAGCAGTTACTCTTCCGGGACAGGGGGCAACGAGCAGTACTTC.

This sequence joins TRBV28 and TRBJ2-3; D is unresolved. With 4 bases removed from V and 1 base from J, the gap between germline ends came to 9 bases. Looked up from germline, CDR1 is MDHEN and CDR2 is SYDVKM. The CDR3 has 14 amino acids. CDR3 bases: TGTGCCAGCAGTTCAGGTAGGGGCACAGATACGCAGTATTTT. It encodes CASSSGRGTDTQYF.

The chain is built from TRBV11-2 and TRBJ2-1; TRBD1 might be the D (6 bases). V dropped 4 bases and J dropped 8 bases, with 9 bases sitting between them. The CDR3 has 12 residues. CDR1 is SGHAT and CDR2 is FQNNGV in the germline V gene. CDR3 nucleotide sequence: TGTGCCAGCAGCTCTAACAGGGATGAGCAGTTCTTC. This codes for CASSSNRDEQFF.

This chain links TRBV5-1 with TRBJ2-7; either TRBD1 or TRBD2 may fit D (5 bases each). This CDR3 has 12 amino acids. Trimming took 5 bases from V and 6 from J, leaving 12 bases between them. Germline loops: CDR1 SGHRS, CDR2 YFSETQ. The CDR3 reads CASSVLGTEQYF. CDR3 sequence (DNA): TGCGCCAGCAGTGTACTTGGGACCGAGCAGTACTTC.

The V and J genes are TRBV28 and TRBJ2-1; D is undetermined. This CDR3 has 13 residues. Trimming took off 2 bases at V and 4 bases at J, with 6 bases between the two ends. Germline V gives CDR1 MDHEN, CDR2 SYDVKM. Here the CDR3 DNA reads TGTGCCAGCAGTTTAGGCGAGTACAATGAGCAGTTCTTC. This gives the protein CASSLGEYNEQFF.

This sequence joins TRBV29-1 and TRBJ2-7, with 10 positions matching TRBD1. This CDR3 is 13 amino acids long. Germline CDR1 SQVTM, CDR2 ANQGSEA. Germline trimming cut 6 bases from V and 1 base from J; bases unmatched to any gene: 3. For the CDR3, the DNA is TGCAGCGTGGGGACAGGGGTTTCCTACGAGCAGTACTTC. Translated, it gives CSVGTGVSYEQYF.

V gene TRBV5-4 combines with J gene TRBJ1-2, with D uncertain. Germline values: CDR1 SGHNT, CDR2 YYREEE (reference sequence). V lost 0 bases, J lost 4 bases, and 4 bases lay in between. The CDR3 is made up of 12 amino acids. CDR3 sequence: CASSLDSYGYTF. The CDR3, as DNA: TGTGCCAGCAGCTTGGACAGCTATGGCTACACCTTC.

The rearrangement links TRBV19 to TRBJ2-3; TRBD1 aligns across 9 bases. The CDR3 totals 17 residues. With 0 bases clipped from V and 2 bases from J, the junction kept 6 bases outside the gene matches. Germline V CDR1 and CDR2: LNHDA, SQIVND (reference sequence). The CDR3 sequence is CASSIDGRTGVTDTQYF. For the CDR3, the DNA is TGTGCCAGTAGTATAGATGGGAGGACAGGGGTCACAGATACGCAGTATTTT.

This clone has a handful of counts. The CDR3 sequence is CATAPPNTEAFF. The CDR3 coding sequence is TGTGCTACCGCTCCTCCGAACACTGAAGCTTTCTTT. The V and J genes are TRBV12-5 and TRBJ1-1; D is undetermined. CDR1 and CDR2 (germline): LGHNT, FRNRAP. V lost 10 bases and J lost 1, with 10 bases in between. CDR3 length equals 12 residues.

The rearrangement uses TRBV27 and TRBJ2-1; D gene unclear. Germline CDR1 is MNHEY and CDR2 is SMNVEV (reference sequence). Trimming removed 3 bases from V and 6 bases from J, with 9 bases in between. The CDR3 spans 13 residues. The CDR3: CASSLGYGNEQFF. In DNA, the CDR3 is TGTGCCAGCAGTTTGGGGTACGGCAATGAGCAGTTCTTC.

The chain recombines TRBV5-1 with TRBJ1-1; 7 nucleotides line up with TRBD1. This CDR3 contains 14 residues. Losses at the gene ends were 6 bases for V and 1 base for J; bases not matched to a gene: 6. Germline V gene data show CDR1 as SGHRS and CDR2 as YFSETQ. CDR3 sequence reads: CASTVDRPNTEAFF. CDR3 DNA: TGCGCCAGCACCGTGGACAGGCCGAACACTGAAGCTTTCTTT.

The chain is built from TRBV28 and TRBJ2-1, with 8 bases fitting TRBD2. From germline, CDR1 is MDHEN and CDR2 SYDVKM. The CDR3 contains 15 residues. The ends lost 2 bases at V and 5 bases at J; junction bases unmatched: 5. The DNA of the CDR3 is TGTGCCAGCAGTTTAGGCGGGAGGACCCACAATGAGCAGTTCTTC. This sequence encodes CASSLGGRTHNEQFF.

The rearrangement links TRBV29-1 to TRBJ2-3, with D hard to call. This CDR3 spans 14 amino acids. Trimming took off 3 bases at V and 2 bases at J, with 12 bases between the two ends. Germline V CDR1 and CDR2: SQVTM, ANQGSEA. CDR3 coding DNA: TGCAGCGTTGAGTTCCCCCCCGCCACAGATACGCAGTATTTT. Encoded protein: CSVEFPPATDTQYF.

The V call is TRBV7-9, the J call TRBJ2-6; D gene uncertain. Germline CDR1 SEHNR, CDR2 FQNEAQ (reference sequence). This CDR3 comprises 16 residues. V gave up 0 bases and J gave up 2 bases, with 8 bases separating them. CDR3 amino acids: CASSLALGAGANVLTF. CDR3 DNA sequence: TGTGCCAGCAGCTTAGCGCTTGGGGCTGGGGCCAACGTCCTGACTTTC. Together with reference TRBV7-9 and TRBJ2-6, the CDR3 gives the full variable domain: DTGVSQNPRHKITKRGQNVTFRCDPISEHNRLYWYRQTLGQGPEFLTYFQNEAQLEKSRLLSDRFSAERPKGSFSTLEIQRTEQGDSAMYLCASSLALGAGANVLTFGAGSRLTVL.

This clone was detected once. The chain combines TRBV30 with TRBJ2-7; 7 bases are a match to TRBD1. Germline V gene lookup returns CDR1 GTSNPN and CDR2 SVGIG (reference sequence). CDR3 length: 14 amino acids. J was trimmed by 2 bases and V by 6 bases; bases with no gene match: 10. The DNA of the CDR3 is TGTGCCTGTACCTCATCCGGGACAGCCTACGAGCAGTACTTC. It codes for CACTSSGTAYEQYF.

The CDR3 protein is CASVGSAAEAFF. CDR3 bases: TGTGCCTCCGTTGGGTCGGCAGCTGAAGCTTTCTTT. This chain joins TRBV10-3 and TRBJ1-1; unclear D gene. V was shortened by 11 bases and J by 6 bases, with 16 bases between the two germline ends. CDR3 length: 12 residues. Germline values: CDR1 ENHRY, CDR2 SYGVKD.

The chain carries TRBV6-6 and TRBJ1-2, with D unclear. V lost 0 bases and J lost 7, with 9 bases in between. This CDR3 comprises 13 residues. Germline-derived CDR1 and CDR2 are MNHNY and SVGAGI (reference sequence). As DNA, the CDR3 is TGTGCCAGCAGTTACTCGTACGTATCTGGCTACACCTTC. Protein: CASSYSYVSGYTF.

The sample holds one count of this clone. The genes are TRBV19 and TRBJ2-7; perhaps TRBD1 as D (5 bases). The CDR3 covers 16 residues. Germline V CDR1 and CDR2: LNHDA, SQIVND (reference sequence). V lost 0 bases, J lost 3 bases, and 15 bases lay in between. CDR3 coding DNA: TGTGCCAGTAGTATAGATTCGGCAGGGCTAAACTACGAGCAGTACTTC. Translated, it gives CASSIDSAGLNYEQYF.

This chain connects TRBV5-1 to TRBJ1-5; TRBD1 matches 7 bases. V trimming: 0 bases; J trimming: 3 bases; junction bases outside the gene matches: 3. Germline V gene sequence: CDR1 SGHRS, CDR2 YFSETQ. The CDR3 extends over 15 amino acids. CDR3 DNA: TGCGCCAGCAGCTTGGCCGGGACAGCCAATCAGCCCCAGCATTTT. This translates into CASSLAGTANQPQHF.

The rearrangement joins TRBV19 to TRBJ2-5; TRBD1 matches 11 bases. The CDR3 totals 14 residues. The germline CDR1 and CDR2 sequences are LNHDA and SQIVND (reference sequence). Unmatched junction bases numbered 10, after V lost 5 bases and J lost 11 bases. The chain's CDR3 is CASSGGQGAREQYF. DNA for the CDR3: TGTGCCAGTAGTGGCGGACAGGGGGCGAGAGAGCAGTACTTC. Based on the CDR3 plus reference TRBV19 and TRBJ2-5, the full variable domain is DGGITQSPKYLFRKEGQNVTLSCEQNLNHDAMYWYRQDPGQGLRLIYYSQIVNDFQKGDIAEGYSVSREKKESFPLTVTSAQKNPTAFYLCASSGGQGAREQYFGPGTRLLVL.

The J gene is TRBJ1-3, the V gene TRBV7-6; D remains ambiguous. The CDR3 loop spans 15 amino acids. CDR1 is SGHVS and CDR2 is FNYEAQ in the germline V gene. The V end lost 1 base, the J end lost 2 bases, and 9 bases lay between the germline ends. The CDR3 region has the DNA TGTGCCAGCAGCTTAGTAAGTTCGGCTGGAAACACCATATATTTT. It codes for CASSLVSSAGNTIYF.

The V and J genes are TRBV9 and TRBJ2-3, with D hard to call. Looked up from germline, CDR1 is SGDLS and CDR2 is YYNGEE. V lost 0 bases to trimming and J lost 2 bases, with 16 bases between them. The CDR3 has 17 residues. The CDR3 sequence is CASSVGSPEFFTDTQYF. CDR3 in DNA: TGTGCCAGCAGCGTAGGGTCTCCGGAGTTTTTCACAGATACGCAGTATTTT.

This chain uses TRBV7-8 with TRBJ2-2; 12 bases are a match to TRBD2. Germline lookup yields CDR1 SGHVS and CDR2 FQNEAQ. The CDR3 covers 15 residues. The trim removed 4 bases at V and 7 bases at J, leaving 4 bases unmatched. The CDR3 DNA reads TGTGCCAGCAGCTCCTCGACTAGCGGGAGCGGGGAGCTGTTTTTT. Translating gives CASSSSTSGSGELFF.

The gene calls are TRBV5-1 and TRBJ2-3, with a weak D call TRBD2 (5 bases). CDR3 length: 15 amino acids. CDR1 SGHRS and CDR2 YFSETQ come from the germline V gene. Trimming shortened V by 4 bases and J by 0 bases, and 12 bases separated the two germline ends. The CDR3 reads CASSPGWESTDTQYF. CDR3 DNA sequence: TGCGCCAGCAGCCCGGGGTGGGAGAGCACAGATACGCAGTATTTT.

CDR3 region: CASSLLPGGGITDTQYF. The CDR3 DNA follows: TGTGCCAGCAGCCTACTACCGGGAGGGGGAATCACAGATACGCAGTATTTT. This chain links TRBV11-3 with TRBJ2-3; 8 nucleotides agree with TRBD2. CDR1 and CDR2 (germline): SGHNT, YENEEA. The trim removed 5 bases at V and 2 bases at J, leaving 12 bases unmatched. CDR3 length: 17 amino acids.

The CDR3 nucleotides read TGTGCCAGCAGCCCGCGGACCCCGGGACTAGCGGGGAGCTACGAGCAGTACTTC. Its translation is CASSPRTPGLAGSYEQYF. The rearrangement joins TRBV4-2 to TRBJ2-7; 13 bases line up with TRBD2. CDR1 is LGHNA, CDR2 YNFKEQ, per germline. With 4 bases clipped from V and 3 bases from J, the junction kept 12 bases outside the gene matches. This CDR3 has 18 residues.

The V and J genes are TRBV5-1 and TRBJ1-2; 8 bases agree with TRBD1. Germline CDR1 is SGHRS and CDR2 is YFSETQ. CDR3 length equals 15 residues. Unmatched junction bases numbered 16, after V lost 7 bases and J lost 8 bases. Written as DNA, the CDR3 is TGCGCCAGCGGACTAAGCGTGACAGGGGATAGAGGCTACACCTTC. This codes for CASGLSVTGDRGYTF.